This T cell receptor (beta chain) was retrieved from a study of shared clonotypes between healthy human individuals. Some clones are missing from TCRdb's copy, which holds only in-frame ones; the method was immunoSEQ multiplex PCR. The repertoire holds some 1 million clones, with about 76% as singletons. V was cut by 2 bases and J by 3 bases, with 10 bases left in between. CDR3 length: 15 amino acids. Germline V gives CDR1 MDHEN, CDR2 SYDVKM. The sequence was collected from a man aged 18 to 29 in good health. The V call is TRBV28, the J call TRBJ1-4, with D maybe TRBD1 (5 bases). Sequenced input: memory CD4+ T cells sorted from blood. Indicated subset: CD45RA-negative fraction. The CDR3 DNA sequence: TGTGCCAGCAGTTTACCGGGGGGATCTAATGAAAAACTGTTTTTT. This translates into CASSLPGGSNEKLFF.